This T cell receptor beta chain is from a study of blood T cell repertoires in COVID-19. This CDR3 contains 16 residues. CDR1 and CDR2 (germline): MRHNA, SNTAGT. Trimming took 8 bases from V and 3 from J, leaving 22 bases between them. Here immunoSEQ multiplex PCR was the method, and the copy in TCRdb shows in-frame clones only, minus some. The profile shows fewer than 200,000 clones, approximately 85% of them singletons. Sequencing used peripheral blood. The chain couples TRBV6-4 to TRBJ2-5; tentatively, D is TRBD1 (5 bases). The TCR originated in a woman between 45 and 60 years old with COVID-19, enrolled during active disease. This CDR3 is CASLGQGCRREETQYF. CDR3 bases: TGTGCCAGCCTCGGGCAGGGCTGTCGACGGGAAGAGACCCAGTACTTC.